The T cell receptor beta chain described here comes from a study of blood T cell repertoires in COVID-19. In the study overall: Sites in the United States, Italy and Spain provided acute and convalescent COVID-19 samples. The analysed material was cDNA or gDNA that came from T cells, B-cell-depleted T cells, or PBMCs.

Methods used by the authors: Reference gene primer amplification gave nucleated cell count estimates. Sequencing used immunoSEQ multiplex PCR; TCRdb keeps in-frame clones, though not all of them. That table furnishes V, J and clone size, whereas the DNA furnished D and trimming. The data contain some 180,000 clones, about four fifths of them singletons. Germline values: CDR1 LNHDA, CDR2 SQIVND (reference sequence). The CDR3 loop spans 16 amino acids. Trimming removed 3 bases at V and 1 base at J, with 12 bases between. The rearrangement links TRBV19 to TRBJ2-2, with D possibly TRBD1 on 5 matching bases. This clonotype originated in a man aged 60-69 years with acute or convalescent COVID-19. What was sequenced was peripheral blood. CDR3 DNA: TGTGCCAGTAGTATTTGGGGCAGGCTGAACACCGGGGAGCTGTTTTTT. Translation gives CASSIWGRLNTGELFF.